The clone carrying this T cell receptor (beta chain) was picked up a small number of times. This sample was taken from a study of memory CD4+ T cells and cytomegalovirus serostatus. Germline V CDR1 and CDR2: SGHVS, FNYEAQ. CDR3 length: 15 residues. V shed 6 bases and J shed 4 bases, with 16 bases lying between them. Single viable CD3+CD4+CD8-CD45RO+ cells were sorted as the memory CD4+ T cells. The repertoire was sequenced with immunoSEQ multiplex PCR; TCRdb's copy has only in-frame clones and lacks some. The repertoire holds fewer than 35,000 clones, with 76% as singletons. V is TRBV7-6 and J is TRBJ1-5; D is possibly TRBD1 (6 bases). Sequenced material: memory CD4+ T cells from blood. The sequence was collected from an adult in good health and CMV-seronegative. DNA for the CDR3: TGTGCCAGCAGTCCCACTGTGCAGGGGAATCAGCCCCAGCATTTT. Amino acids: CASSPTVQGNQPQHF. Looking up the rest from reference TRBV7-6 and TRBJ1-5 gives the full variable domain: GAGVSQSPRYKVTKRGQDVALRCDPISGHVSLYWYRQALGQGPEFLTYFNYEAQQDKSGLPNDRFSAERPEGSISTLTIQRTEQRDSAMYRCASSPTVQGNQPQHFGDGTRLSIL.